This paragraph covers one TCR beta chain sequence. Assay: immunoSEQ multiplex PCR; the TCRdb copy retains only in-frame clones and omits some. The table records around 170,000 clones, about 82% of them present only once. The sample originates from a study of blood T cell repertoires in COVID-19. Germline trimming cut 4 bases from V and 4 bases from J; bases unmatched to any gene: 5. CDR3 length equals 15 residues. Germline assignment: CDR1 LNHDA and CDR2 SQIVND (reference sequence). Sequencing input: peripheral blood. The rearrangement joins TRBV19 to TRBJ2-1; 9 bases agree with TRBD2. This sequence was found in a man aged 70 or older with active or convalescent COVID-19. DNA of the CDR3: TGTGCCAGTAGTAGCGGGGGGGCGGGATACAATGAGCAGTTCTTC. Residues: CASSSGGAGYNEQFF.